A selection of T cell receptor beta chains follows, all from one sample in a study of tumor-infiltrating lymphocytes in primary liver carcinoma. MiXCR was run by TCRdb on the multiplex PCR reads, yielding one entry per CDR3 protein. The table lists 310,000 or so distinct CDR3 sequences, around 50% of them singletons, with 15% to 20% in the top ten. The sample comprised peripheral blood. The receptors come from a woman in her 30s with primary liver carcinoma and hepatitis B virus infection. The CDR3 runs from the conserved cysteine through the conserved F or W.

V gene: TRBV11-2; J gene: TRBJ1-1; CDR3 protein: CTSSSPSGARNTEAFF
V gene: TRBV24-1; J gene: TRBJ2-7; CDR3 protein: CATSTSGYEQYF
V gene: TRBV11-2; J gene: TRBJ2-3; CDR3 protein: CVGSSGDTQYF
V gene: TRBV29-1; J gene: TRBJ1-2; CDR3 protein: CSVVKGQHGYTF
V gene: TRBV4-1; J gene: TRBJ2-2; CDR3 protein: CASSQLTLSGELFF
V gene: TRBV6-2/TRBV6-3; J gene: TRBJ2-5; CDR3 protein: CASIYPEETQYF
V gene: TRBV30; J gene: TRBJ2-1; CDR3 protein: CAWSVMGTSGSSYNEQFF
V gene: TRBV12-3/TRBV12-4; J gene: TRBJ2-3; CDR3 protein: CASSPRLAGVPDTQYF
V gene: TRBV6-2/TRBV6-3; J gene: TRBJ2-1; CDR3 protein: CASSKTSFNEQFF
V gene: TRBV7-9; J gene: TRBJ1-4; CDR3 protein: CASSPGLINEKLFF
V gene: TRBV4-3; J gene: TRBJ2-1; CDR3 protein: CASSQDFISPGIYNEQFF
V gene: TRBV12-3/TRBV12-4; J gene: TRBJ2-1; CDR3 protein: CASSLAGWNEQFF
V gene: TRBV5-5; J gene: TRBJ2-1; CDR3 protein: CASTGSDNEQFF
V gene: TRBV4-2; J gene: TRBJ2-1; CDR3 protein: CASSQDVSEQFF
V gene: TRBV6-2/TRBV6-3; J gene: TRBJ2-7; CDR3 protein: CASSKTSSRVYEKYF
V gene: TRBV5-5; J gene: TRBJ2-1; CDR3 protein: CASSLFRSGGYNEQFF
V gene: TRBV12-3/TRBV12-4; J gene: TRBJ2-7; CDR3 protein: CASTWETGYEQYF
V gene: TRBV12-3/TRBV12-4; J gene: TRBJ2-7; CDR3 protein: CASSSKLRGETYEQYF
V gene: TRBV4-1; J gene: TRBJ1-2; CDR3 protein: CASSPLSIPGGYTF
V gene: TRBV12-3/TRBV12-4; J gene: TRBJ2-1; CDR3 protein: CASSLPPHIEQFF
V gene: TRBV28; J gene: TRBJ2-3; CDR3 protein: CASSYRAQDTQYF
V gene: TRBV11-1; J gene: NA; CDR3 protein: CTSSFGMGSTDTQHF
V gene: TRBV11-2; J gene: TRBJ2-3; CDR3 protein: CASSLFPTDVQYF
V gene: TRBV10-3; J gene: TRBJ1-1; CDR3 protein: CAIRAQTEEAFF
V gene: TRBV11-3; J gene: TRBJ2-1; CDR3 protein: CASSLGAGVYNEQFF
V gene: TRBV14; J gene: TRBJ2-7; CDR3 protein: CASSQRYYEQYF
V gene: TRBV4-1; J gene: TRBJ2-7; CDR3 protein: CASSQDATTSGGYEQYF
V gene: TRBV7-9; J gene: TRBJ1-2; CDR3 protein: CASSLAPGGRGYTF
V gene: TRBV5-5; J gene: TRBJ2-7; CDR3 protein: CANSPTGAGNEQYF
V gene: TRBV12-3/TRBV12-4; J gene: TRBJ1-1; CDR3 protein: CASSRWSTEAFF
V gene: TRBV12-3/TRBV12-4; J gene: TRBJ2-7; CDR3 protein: CASRAGTGDTYEQYF
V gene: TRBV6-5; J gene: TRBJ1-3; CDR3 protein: CASSCIPRGQGSGNTIYF
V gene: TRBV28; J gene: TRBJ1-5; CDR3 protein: CASSSLGGWEQPQHF
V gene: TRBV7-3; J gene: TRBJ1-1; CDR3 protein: CASSLVGPGHTEAFF
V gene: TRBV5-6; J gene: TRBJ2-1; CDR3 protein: CASSLAIQGLEQFF
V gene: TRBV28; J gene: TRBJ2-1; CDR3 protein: CASSLYALGNNEQFF
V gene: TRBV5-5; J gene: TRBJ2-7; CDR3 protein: CASSLVHEYEQYF
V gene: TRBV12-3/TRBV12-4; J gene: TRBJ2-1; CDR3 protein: CASSSYRGGRLNEQFF
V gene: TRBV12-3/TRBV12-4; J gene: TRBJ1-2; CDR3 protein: CASSPGHGFTF
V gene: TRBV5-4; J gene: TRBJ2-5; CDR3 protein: CASSLPGGLGETQYF